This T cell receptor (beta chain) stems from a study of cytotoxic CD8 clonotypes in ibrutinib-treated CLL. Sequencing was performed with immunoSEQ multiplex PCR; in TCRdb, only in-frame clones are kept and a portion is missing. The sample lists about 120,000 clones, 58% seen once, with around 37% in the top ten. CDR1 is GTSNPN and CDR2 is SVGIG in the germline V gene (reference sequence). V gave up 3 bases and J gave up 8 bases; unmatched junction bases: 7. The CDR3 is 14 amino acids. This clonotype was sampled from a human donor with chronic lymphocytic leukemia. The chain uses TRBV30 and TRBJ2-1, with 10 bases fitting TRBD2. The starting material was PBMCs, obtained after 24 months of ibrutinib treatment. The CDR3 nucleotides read TGTGCCTGGAGGGGAGCGGGGGGGCACGATGAGCAGTTCTTC. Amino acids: CAWRGAGGHDEQFF.